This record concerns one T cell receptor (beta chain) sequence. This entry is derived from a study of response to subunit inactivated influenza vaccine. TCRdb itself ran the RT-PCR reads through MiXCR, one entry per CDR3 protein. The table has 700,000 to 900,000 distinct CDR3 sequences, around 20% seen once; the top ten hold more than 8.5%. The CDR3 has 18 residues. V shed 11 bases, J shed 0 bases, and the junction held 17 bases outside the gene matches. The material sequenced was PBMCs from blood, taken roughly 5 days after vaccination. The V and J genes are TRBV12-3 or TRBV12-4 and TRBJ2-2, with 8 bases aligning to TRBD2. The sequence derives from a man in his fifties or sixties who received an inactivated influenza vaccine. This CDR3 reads CALRGGRRIIANTGELFF. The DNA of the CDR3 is TGTGCCCTCCGGGGGGGCAGGCGAATAATCGCGAACACCGGGGAGCTGTTTTTT.